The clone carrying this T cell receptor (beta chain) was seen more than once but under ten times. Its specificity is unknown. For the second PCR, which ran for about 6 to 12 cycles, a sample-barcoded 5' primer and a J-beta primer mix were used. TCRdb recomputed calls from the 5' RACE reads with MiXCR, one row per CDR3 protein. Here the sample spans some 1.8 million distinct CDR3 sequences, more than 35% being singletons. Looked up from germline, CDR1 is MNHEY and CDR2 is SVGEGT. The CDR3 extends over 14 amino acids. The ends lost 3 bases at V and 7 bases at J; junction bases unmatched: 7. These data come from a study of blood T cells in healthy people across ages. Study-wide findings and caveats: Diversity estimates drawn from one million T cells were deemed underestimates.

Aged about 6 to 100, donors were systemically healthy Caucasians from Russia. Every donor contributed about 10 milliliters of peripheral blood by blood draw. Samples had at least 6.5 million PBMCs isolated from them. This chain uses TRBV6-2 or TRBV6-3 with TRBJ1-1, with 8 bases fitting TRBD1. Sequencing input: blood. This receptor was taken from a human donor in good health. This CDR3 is CASSYLPGTGEAFF. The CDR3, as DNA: TGTGCCAGCAGTTATCTCCCCGGGACAGGTGAAGCTTTCTTT.